This entry concerns a single TCR beta chain. Original methodology: The assay estimated nucleated cells by amplifying reference gene primers. Profiling relied on immunoSEQ multiplex PCR, and the TCRdb table lists in-frame clones only, not all of them. V and J calls and clone size are copied from that table; D and trimming were computed from the DNA. The table includes 99,000 or so clones, 65% to 90% detected once. The data were taken from a study of blood T cell repertoires in COVID-19. Overall study context: Sites across the United States, Italy and Spain contributed samples from acute and convalescent COVID-19. In each case, the material was cDNA or gDNA derived from T cells, B-cell-depleted T cells, or PBMCs.

The germline gives CDR1 KGHSH, CDR2 LQKENI. With 2 bases removed from V and 3 bases from J, the gap between germline ends came to 10 bases. The CDR3 runs to 14 residues. The specimen sequenced was peripheral blood. This chain links TRBV18 with TRBJ2-5; D might be TRBD1 (6 bases). This clonotype was obtained from a man of 80 years or more with acute or convalescent COVID-19. The CDR3 DNA reads TGTGCCAGCTCACCAAGCGGACAGAAAGAGACCCAGTACTTC. It encodes CASSPSGQKETQYF. Complete variable domain (other parts from reference TRBV18 and TRBJ2-5): NAGVMQNPRHLVRRRGQEARLRCSPMKGHSHVYWYRQLPEEGLKFMVYLQKENIIDESGMPKERFSAEFPKEGPSILRIQQVVRGDSAAYFCASSPSGQKETQYFGPGTRLLVL.